Below are 17 T cell receptor beta chains sequenced from a single sample in a study of cytomegalovirus exposure and HLA in healthy donors. Here immunoSEQ multiplex PCR was the method, and the copy in TCRdb shows in-frame clones only, minus some. This table holds a few hundred thousand clones, about 90% found once. What was sequenced was PBMCs. These receptors originate from a young woman in good health and CMV-seronegative.

CDR3 sequence reads: CASSPSTLSYNEQFF. CDR3 DNA: TGTGCCAGCAGCCCGTCGACTCTCTCCTACAATGAGCAGTTCTTC. This chain links TRBV7-2 with TRBJ2-1; D unresolved. This CDR3 has 15 amino acids. The ends were cut back, 5 bases at V and 0 bases at J, with 11 bases in the middle. The germline gives CDR1 SGHTA, CDR2 FQGNSA.

The chain carries TRBV27 and TRBJ2-5, with D unclear. V was trimmed by 6 bases and J by 10 bases, leaving 18 bases between them. Germline-derived CDR1 and CDR2 are MNHEY and SMNVEV (reference sequence). CDR3 length: 13 residues. In DNA form, the CDR3 reads TGTGCCAGCAGCCGGGTCCCAATAATGGACCAGTACTTC. Its translation: CASSRVPIMDQYF.

The V gene is TRBV5-1, the J gene TRBJ1-1; D not resolved. CDR1 is SGHRS, CDR2 YFSETQ, per germline. CDR3 length equals 12 residues. Trimming took 2 bases from V and 3 from J, leaving 5 bases between them. Here the CDR3 reads CASSLEDTEAFF. CDR3 bases: TGCGCCAGCAGCTTAGAGGACACTGAAGCTTTCTTT.

On this clone: A junction end diverges from the germline sequence, so it may reflect a read error. The CDR3 protein is CASSPTGLETDTQYF. Here the CDR3 DNA reads TGTGCTAGCAGTCCGACGGGACTCGAGACAGATACGCAGTATTTT. V gene TRBV7-3 combines with J gene TRBJ2-3, with D maybe TRBD2 (6 bases). Germline-derived CDR1 and CDR2 are SGHTA and FQGTGA. The CDR3 covers 15 residues.

The chain is built from TRBV19 and TRBJ2-5; the match to TRBD2 covers 14 bases. Germline assignment: CDR1 LNHDA and CDR2 SQIVND (reference sequence). The CDR3 extends over 17 amino acids. With V trimmed by 1 base and J by 0 bases, 1 base remained unmatched. CDR3 DNA: TGTGCCAGTAGTATAGGGACTAGCGGGGGGTACCAAGAGACCCAGTACTTC. Its translation is CASSIGTSGGYQETQYF. Based on the CDR3 plus reference TRBV19 and TRBJ2-5, the full variable domain is DGGITQSPKYLFRKEGQNVTLSCEQNLNHDAMYWYRQDPGQGLRLIYYSQIVNDFQKGDIAEGYSVSREKKESFPLTVTSAQKNPTAFYLCASSIGTSGGYQETQYFGPGTRLLVL.

The rearrangement links TRBV19 to TRBJ2-1; D gene ambiguous. In germline, CDR1 is LNHDA, CDR2 SQIVND (reference sequence). The V and J ends lost 11 bases and 2 bases respectively, with 10 bases between them. This CDR3 region has 12 residues. As DNA, the CDR3 is TGTGCCGGCAGAAATGCCTACAATGAGCAGTTCTTC. Translation gives CAGRNAYNEQFF. Full variable domain (missing parts from reference TRBV19 and TRBJ2-1): DGGITQSPKYLFRKEGQNVTLSCEQNLNHDAMYWYRQDPGQGLRLIYYSQIVNDFQKGDIAEGYSVSREKKESFPLTVTSAQKNPTAFYLCAGRNAYNEQFFGPGTRLTVL.

The chain carries TRBV13 and TRBJ2-5; 7 nucleotides line up with TRBD2. The CDR3 is 16 residues long. Losses at the gene ends were 5 bases for V and 5 bases for J; bases not matched to a gene: 14. Per germline, CDR1 PRHDT and CDR2 FYEKMQ (reference sequence). The CDR3 reads CASSIRVGGRRETQYF. Here the CDR3 DNA reads TGTGCCAGCAGCATCAGGGTGGGAGGGCGGAGGGAGACCCAGTACTTC.

CDR3 sequence (DNA): TGTGCCAGCAGTCGCCGCGGAGGGACAGACTATGGCTACACCTTC. Amino acids: CASSRRGGTDYGYTF. This chain uses TRBV6-5 with TRBJ1-2; the match to TRBD1 covers 7 bases. The V gene's germline CDR1 is MNHEY and CDR2 SVGAGI. J gave up 3 bases and V 5 bases, and 9 bases lay outside the gene matches. The length of the CDR3 is 15 residues.

This chain joins TRBV6-1 and TRBJ1-6; unclear D gene. The CDR3 is made up of 16 amino acids. V lost 4 bases and J 5 bases, leaving 15 bases between the germline ends. The germline CDR1 and CDR2 sequences are MNHNS and SASEGT. CDR3 loop: CASSALRHLNNSPLHF. As DNA, the CDR3 is TGTGCCAGCAGTGCCCTACGACACTTAAATAATTCACCCCTCCACTTT.

The chain uses TRBV14 and TRBJ1-6; D is possibly TRBD1 (5 bases). CDR1 SGHDN and CDR2 FVKESK come from the germline V gene. V lost 4 bases, J lost 6 bases, and 16 bases lay in between. This CDR3 comprises 16 residues. The CDR3 sequence: CASSPITQGFNSPLHF. The CDR3 region has the DNA TGTGCCAGCAGCCCCATTACTCAGGGATTTAATTCACCCCTCCACTTT.

V is TRBV5-5 and J is TRBJ2-7; 7 bases fit TRBD1. V was pared by 0 bases and J by 2 bases, with 5 bases of the junction left unmatched. The germline gives CDR1 SGHKS, CDR2 YYEKEE (reference sequence). CDR3 length: 15 amino acids. For the CDR3, the DNA is TGTGCCAGCAGCTTGGACCCGGACAGGCCCTACGAGCAGTACTTC. Its protein is CASSLDPDRPYEQYF.

This clone was recorded once. In nucleotides, the CDR3 is TGTGCCAGCAGACCCCCCGGACAACCTAACTATGGCTACACCTTC. It is translated as CASRPPGQPNYGYTF. This chain links TRBV6-5 with TRBJ1-2; possible D gene TRBD1, 5 bases. Between the trimmed V and J ends, which lost 6 bases and 0 bases, there was a span of 14 bases. The CDR3 is made up of 15 amino acids. The germline gives CDR1 MNHEY, CDR2 SVGAGI.

CDR3 region: CASSPRDYRGVDEQFF. For the CDR3, the DNA is TGTGCCAGCAGCCCCAGGGACTACCGGGGCGTGGATGAGCAGTTCTTC. V and J are TRBV7-9 and TRBJ2-1; 7 positions match TRBD2. J was trimmed by 8 bases and V by 5 bases; bases with no gene match: 15. The CDR3 has 16 residues. Germline V CDR1 and CDR2: SEHNR, FQNEAQ (reference sequence). The full variable domain, with the rest looked up from reference TRBV7-9 and TRBJ2-1, is DTGVSQNPRHKITKRGQNVTFRCDPISEHNRLYWYRQTLGQGPEFLTYFQNEAQLEKSRLLSDRFSAERPKGSFSTLEIQRTEQGDSAMYLCASSPRDYRGVDEQFFGPGTRLTVL.

The genes are TRBV12-5 and TRBJ2-5; TRBD2 is a possible D gene (5 bases). V shed 6 bases and J shed 5 bases, with 13 bases lying between them. The CDR3 sequence is 13 residues long. Germline CDR1 is LGHNT and CDR2 is FRNRAP. In DNA, the CDR3 is TGTGCTAGTGGCCCGACTATTTCGGAGACCCAGTACTTC. Translated, it gives CASGPTISETQYF.

Only one count was recorded for this clone. The chain employs TRBV28 and TRBJ1-5; the D is unclear. Germline CDR1 and CDR2: MDHEN and SYDVKM. The CDR3 sequence is 17 residues long. Trimming removed 3 bases at V and 0 bases at J, with 15 bases between. The CDR3 reads CASSFLHLADSNQPQHF. CDR3 DNA sequence: TGTGCCAGCAGTTTCCTCCATCTGGCGGATAGCAATCAGCCCCAGCATTTT.

The chain links TRBV7-3 to TRBJ2-2; 7 bases map to TRBD1. The germline CDR1 and CDR2 sequences are SGHTA and FQGTGA. This CDR3 is built from 16 residues. V shed 5 bases, J shed 5 bases, and the junction held 11 bases outside the gene matches. CDR3 in amino acids: CASSTGTEGVTGELFF. The DNA for the CDR3 is TGTGCCAGCAGCACAGGGACAGAAGGGGTTACCGGGGAGCTGTTTTTT. Drawing the rest from reference TRBV7-3 and TRBJ2-2, the complete variable domain is GAGVSQTPSNKVTEKGKYVELRCDPISGHTALYWYRQSLGQGPEFLIYFQGTGAADDSGLPNDRFFAVRPEGSVSTLKIQRTERGDSAVYLCASSTGTEGVTGELFFGEGSRLTVL.

The V call is TRBV4-3, the J call TRBJ2-6, with a tentative D call TRBD1 (5 bases). This CDR3 has 15 amino acids. CDR1 and CDR2 from the germline V gene are LGHNA and YSLEER. Trimming cost V 0 bases and J 9 bases, with 12 bases left between them. The CDR3 protein is CASSQEVGQGNVLTF. In DNA, the CDR3 is TGCGCCAGCAGCCAAGAGGTCGGGCAGGGCAACGTCCTGACTTTC.